These 27 T cell receptor beta chains were sequenced from one sample in a study of post-analysis software for immune sequencing data. Study-level results: Higher frequency in patients than in controls was seen for about 5 TRBV segments, with TRBV5-6, TRBV5-1 and TRBV20-1 among them.

No cognate antigen is known for these TCRs. The TCR beta cDNA libraries contained unique molecular identifiers. TCRdb called the PCR reads again in MiXCR, with one record for every CDR3 protein. In the table there are about 800,000 distinct CDR3 sequences, 25% to 30% of which are singletons. Material for sequencing was blood. These receptors were taken from a girl aged 10 to 17 with multiple sclerosis.

Many counts were recorded for this clonotype. The chain has TRBV5-1 and TRBJ2-3; D remains ambiguous. The CDR3 covers 15 residues. Per germline, CDR1 SGHRS and CDR2 YFSETQ. V was clipped by 0 bases and J by 2 bases, with 10 bases between them. The CDR3 region is CASSLEFRFTDTQYF. CDR3 DNA: TGCGCCAGCAGCTTGGAGTTTCGGTTCACAGATACGCAGTATTTT.

This clonotype was counted a few times. This chain connects TRBV6-6 to TRBJ1-1; D is possibly TRBD1 (6 bases). The CDR3 loop spans 17 amino acids. The germline CDR1 and CDR2 sequences are MNHNY and SVGAGI (reference sequence). V was shortened by 2 bases and J by 5 bases, with 21 bases between the two germline ends. The CDR3 loop reads CASSYRLGTPENTEAFF. The CDR3 bases are TGTGCCAGCAGTTACCGTCTTGGGACACCTGAGAATACTGAAGCTTTCTTT.

This clonotype was seen repeatedly, ten times or more. This chain connects TRBV29-1 to TRBJ2-1; 8 nucleotides agree with TRBD2. There are 14 residues in the CDR3. Germline CDR1 SQVTM, CDR2 ANQGSEA. J lost 0 bases, V lost 7 bases, and 5 bases had no gene match. DNA of the CDR3: TGCAGCGGGGCGCGGGAGGCCTCCTACAATGAGCAGTTCTTC. Amino acids: CSGAREASYNEQFF.

This clonotype was detected only a few times. At one boundary the junction diverges from the germline segment, which might be a read error. V usage is TRBV10-3 and J usage is TRBJ2-7; 15 nucleotides match TRBD2. Germline CDR1 reads ENHRY; CDR2 reads SYGVKD. The CDR3 has 15 amino acids. CDR3 in DNA: TGTGCCATCAAGGGACTAGCGGGAGGCTCCCACGAGCAGTACTTC. It specifies CAIKGLAGGSHEQYF.

This clonotype has more than one count but fewer than ten. The V and J genes are TRBV20-1 and TRBJ2-1; 8 bases agree with TRBD2. After removal of 3 bases from V and 5 bases from J, the junction contained 9 bases not matched to a gene. CDR1 and CDR2 (germline): DFQATT, SNEGSKA (reference sequence). The CDR3 runs to 15 residues. Here the CDR3 DNA reads TGCAGTGCTAGTTTGGCGGGAGGCAACCACAATGAGCAGTTCTTC. Protein product: CSASLAGGNHNEQFF.

This clonotype was seen only a few times. The chain carries TRBV20-1 and TRBJ1-2; D not certain. The CDR3 is 11 amino acids. CDR1 and CDR2 (germline): DFQATT, SNEGSKA (reference sequence). V was pared by 5 bases and J by 8 bases, with 12 bases between. The CDR3 loop reads CSALPLGGYTF. The CDR3 region has the DNA TGCAGTGCTCTCCCCCTCGGAGGCTACACCTTC.

The chain joins TRBV20-1 to TRBJ2-7; TRBD2 matches at 8 bases. Germline V gene data show CDR1 as DFQATT and CDR2 as SNEGSKA (reference sequence). V dropped 0 bases and J dropped 7; count of bases not matched to a gene: 14. The CDR3 sequence is 16 residues long. CDR3 sequence (DNA): TGCAGTGCTAGAGATCGGACCGGGAGGGTCTACAATGAGCAGTACTTC. Its protein product is CSARDRTGRVYNEQYF.

This clonotype came up many times. For the CDR3, the DNA is TGTGCCAGCAGTACACTAGCGGGGGTTTCTGTTGGTACGCAGTATTTT. It specifies CASSTLAGVSVGTQYF. The chain combines TRBV7-2 with TRBJ2-3; 11 bases map to TRBD2. The junction had 13 bases not matched to a gene; V was cut back by 6 bases and J by 8 bases. The CDR3 contains 16 residues. CDR1 is SGHTA, CDR2 FQGNSA, per germline.

This clonotype was picked up one time. The genes are TRBV29-1 and TRBJ2-1; 8 nucleotides match TRBD2. Germline V gene data show CDR1 as SQVTM and CDR2 as ANQGSEA. CDR3 length: 14 amino acids. CDR3 DNA: TGCAGTGGCTTGAGCGGGGGCACCTACAATGAGCAGTTCTTC. Amino acid sequence: CSGLSGGTYNEQFF.

This clonotype has at least ten counts. The gene calls are TRBV20-1 and TRBJ2-7; 7 bases are shared with TRBD1. The V and J ends lost 5 bases and 1 base, in that order; junction bases with no gene match: 8. The germline CDR1 and CDR2 sequences are DFQATT and SNEGSKA (reference sequence). The CDR3 is 14 amino acids. The CDR3 DNA reads as TGCAGTGCTCGCTCCCCGGACAGGTCCTACGAGCAGTACTTC. This encodes CSARSPDRSYEQYF.

Worth noting for this clonotype: Relative to the germline gene, one junction end is altered; a read error may explain this. V gene TRBV15 combines with J gene TRBJ2-7; TRBD1 might be the D (5 bases). The CDR3 length is 14 residues. Germline V gives CDR1 LNHNV, CDR2 YYDKDF (reference sequence). This CDR3 is CATSRDRANYGQYF. The CDR3 DNA sequence: TGTGCCACCAGCAGAGACAGGGCAAACTACGGGCAGTACTTC.

This clonotype turned up a few times. The chain employs TRBV4-3 and TRBJ1-4, with 7 bases lining up with TRBD1. The CDR3 has 15 amino acids. The J segment lost 4 bases and the V segment lost 5 bases, leaving 7 bases of the junction unmatched. In germline, CDR1 is LGHNA, CDR2 YSLEER. In nucleotides, the CDR3 is TGCGCCAGCAGCAACAGGGGCAGGGTTAATGAAAAACTGTTTTTT. Protein: CASSNRGRVNEKLFF.

This clonotype came up many times. V gene TRBV5-5 combines with J gene TRBJ2-1, with D perhaps TRBD2 (5 bases). Per germline, CDR1 SGHKS and CDR2 YYEKEE (reference sequence). V lost 4 bases, J lost 5 bases, and 10 bases lay in between. The CDR3 has 13 residues. CDR3 sequence: CASSLGVNNEQFF. In nucleotides, the CDR3 is TGTGCCAGCAGCCTCGGGGTGAACAATGAGCAGTTCTTC. Full variable domain (rest looked up from reference TRBV5-5 and TRBJ2-1): DAGVTQSPTHLIKTRGQQVTLRCSPISGHKSVSWYQQVLGQGPQFIFQYYEKEERGRGNFPDRFSARQFPNYSSELNVNALLLGDSALYLCASSLGVNNEQFFGPGTRLTVL.

The rearrangement uses TRBV7-9 and TRBJ2-3; TRBD1 might be the D (6 bases). Looked up from germline, CDR1 is SEHNR and CDR2 is FQNEAQ (reference sequence). The CDR3 is made up of 14 amino acids. Trimming left V 4 bases short and J 8 bases short, with 16 bases between. In nucleotides, the CDR3 is TGTGCCAGCAGCTCTATAAGGGGGACGCGTACGCAGTATTTT. This translates into CASSSIRGTRTQYF.

The chain carries TRBV7-2 and TRBJ2-3; D is undetermined. V shed 2 bases and J shed 5 bases, with 8 bases lying between them. The CDR3 extends over 13 amino acids. CDR1 is SGHTA, CDR2 FQGNSA, per germline. The CDR3 spells CASSLLIQDTQYF. CDR3 in DNA: TGTGCCAGCAGCTTATTGATTCAAGATACGCAGTATTTT.

This chain uses TRBV6-6 with TRBJ2-1; D is ambiguous. Germline loops: CDR1 MNHNY, CDR2 SVGAGI (reference sequence). CDR3 size: 12 residues. Trimming left V 2 bases short and J 10 bases short, with 9 bases between. The CDR3 DNA follows: TGTGCCAGCAGTTACCCCCTGGGGGAGCAGTTCTTC. Translation: CASSYPLGEQFF.

The table lists this clonotype with a few counts. The chain links TRBV29-1 to TRBJ1-1; the D is unclear. The CDR3 is made up of 14 amino acids. V lost 3 bases to trimming and J lost 1 base, with 12 bases between them. Germline V CDR1 and CDR2: SQVTM, ANQGSEA. CDR3 bases: TGCAGCGTTGAGACCCTCCCGGGGAACACTGAAGCTTTCTTT. As protein: CSVETLPGNTEAFF.

This clonotype has only a few counts. The genes are TRBV7-9 and TRBJ2-1; possibly TRBD1 for D (6 bases). The CDR3 totals 13 residues. V lost 3 bases and J 15 bases, leaving 18 bases between the germline ends. From germline, CDR1 is SEHNR and CDR2 FQNEAQ (reference sequence). The CDR3 DNA reads as TGTGCCAGCAGCTTCACACCAGGGGACCTGGGGTTCTTC. Translation gives CASSFTPGDLGFF.

Note on this clonotype: Mismatch with germline at one junction end may stem from a read error. This chain connects TRBV29-1 to TRBJ1-5, with D possibly TRBD1 on 6 matching bases. The CDR3 consists of 15 residues. CDR1 SQVTM and CDR2 ANQGSEA come from the germline V gene. The CDR3 coding sequence is TGCAGCGTCAAAGAGGGGGGCAGCAGCAATCAGCCCCGGCATTTT. This encodes CSVKEGGSSNQPRHF.

V gene TRBV20-1 combines with J gene TRBJ2-7; unclear D gene. Trimming pared 0 bases from V and 6 bases from J, leaving 9 bases between. From germline, CDR1 is DFQATT and CDR2 SNEGSKA (reference sequence). This CDR3 has 12 amino acids. The CDR3: CSARDPASEQYF. As DNA, the CDR3 is TGCAGTGCTAGAGATCCGGCGAGCGAGCAGTACTTC.

This clonotype was seen a handful of times. J is TRBJ2-3 and V is TRBV9; 15 bases are a match to TRBD2. The length of the CDR3 is 20 residues. Germline CDR1 is SGDLS and CDR2 is YYNGEE. V dropped 3 bases and J dropped 4; count of bases not matched to a gene: 15. The CDR3 nucleotides are TGTGCCAGCAGCGGGCGATGGACTAGCGGGAGGGCCGGGATGGCAGATACGCAGTATTTT. Its protein is CASSGRWTSGRAGMADTQYF.

This clonotype has just a few counts. The J gene is TRBJ2-1, the V gene TRBV29-1, with TRBD2 identical over 11 bases. Germline CDR1 is SQVTM and CDR2 is ANQGSEA. The CDR3 extends over 15 amino acids. V lost 5 bases, J lost 6 bases, and 9 bases stayed unmatched. The CDR3 protein is CSVWSGLAVFNEQFF. The CDR3 bases are TGCAGCGTTTGGTCGGGACTAGCGGTATTCAATGAGCAGTTCTTC.

This clonotype was counted between two and nine times. V and J are TRBV24-1 and TRBJ2-5; 8 positions match TRBD2. The V and J ends lost 8 bases and 4 bases, in that order; junction bases with no gene match: 5. From germline, CDR1 is KGHDR and CDR2 SFDVKD. The CDR3 covers 13 residues. The CDR3 is CATMRGARETQYF. The CDR3, as DNA: TGTGCCACCATGCGGGGGGCCAGAGAGACCCAGTACTTC.

The J gene is TRBJ2-3, the V gene TRBV29-1; 7 nucleotides match TRBD2. From germline, CDR1 is SQVTM and CDR2 ANQGSEA. Germline trimming cut 7 bases from V and 4 bases from J; bases unmatched to any gene: 5. The CDR3 is made up of 12 amino acids. The CDR3 DNA is TGCAGCGGGGCTAGCGGACCAGATACGCAGTATTTT. Protein sequence: CSGASGPDTQYF.

The CDR3 nucleotides are TGCAGCGTGGGCGGGGTGAGCAATCAGCCCCAGCATTTT. Residues: CSVGGVSNQPQHF. The chain carries TRBV29-1 and TRBJ1-5; no definite D call. This CDR3 contains 13 residues. CDR1 and CDR2 from the germline V gene are SQVTM and ANQGSEA. The V end was cut by 6 bases, the J end by 1 base, with 10 bases between.

This clonotype was recorded many times. The rearrangement links TRBV20-1 to TRBJ2-7, with 7 bases identical to TRBD2. Losses at the gene ends were 2 bases for V and 2 bases for J; bases not matched to a gene: 3. Germline loops: CDR1 DFQATT, CDR2 SNEGSKA (reference sequence). CDR3 length equals 13 residues. The CDR3 DNA sequence: TGCAGTGCTAGACCGGGGGGAGCCTACGAGCAGTACTTC. Translation gives CSARPGGAYEQYF.

This clonotype occurred many times. The genes are TRBV24-1 and TRBJ2-7; 12 bases map to TRBD2. The germline gives CDR1 KGHDR, CDR2 SFDVKD. This CDR3 spans 15 amino acids. Trimming removed 5 bases from V and 2 bases from J; junction bases left unmatched: 3. The CDR3 nucleotides read TGTGCCACCAGTGCGACTAGCGGGGGAGCCTACGAGCAGTACTTC. Amino acid sequence: CATSATSGGAYEQYF.